The 16 T cell receptor beta chains listed next were all sequenced from one sample in a study of CXCR3-negative and CXCR3-positive naive CD8 T cells. Whole-study results and caveats: TRB CDR3s were more hydrophobic in CXCR3-positive than in CXCR3-negative naive cells.

With UMI labels, 5' RACE was used to prepare the TRB cDNA libraries. TCRdb reprocessed the 5' RACE reads and keeps a single row for each CDR3 protein, giving no DNA. Its clone listing holds tens of thousands of distinct CDR3 sequences. These receptors lack a known antigen. The sequencing input was naive CXCR3+ CD8+ T cells from blood. Subset denoted: CD45RO-CCR7+CD27+CD95- naive CD8+ T cells expressing CXCR3 (TNR3+). These TCRs come from a human donor in good health. Some clones in this sample may be carry-over from other donors' samples.

The chain recombines TRBV28 with TRBJ2-2; the D call from TCRdb, TRBD1, cannot be confirmed without DNA. Germline V lookup: CDR1 MDHEN, CDR2 SYDVKM. This CDR3 contains 14 residues. CDR3 sequence reads: CASRGQGVVGELFF.

The V call is TRBV3-1, the J call TRBJ2-6. The CDR3 sequence is 16 residues long. CDR1 and CDR2 (germline): LGHDT, YNNKEL (reference sequence). The CDR3 reads CASSQDAVTGANVLTF.

The rearrangement uses TRBV29-1 and TRBJ1-1; there is no DNA to check the TCRdb D call of TRBD1. The germline V gene has CDR1 SQVTM and CDR2 ANQGSEA. The CDR3 spans 11 residues. CDR3 sequence: CSVALTTEAFF.

This chain uses TRBV20-1 with TRBJ2-1; TCRdb lists TRBD2, though no DNA is available to test this call. The CDR3 length is 14 residues. Per the germline V gene, CDR1 is DFQATT and CDR2 is SNEGSKA (reference sequence). CDR3 region: CSALSGGVTNEQFF.

This chain connects TRBV12-3 or TRBV12-4 to TRBJ1-1. The CDR3 totals 13 residues. CDR3 region: CASRVYMNTEAFF.

This rearrangement joins TRBV6-6 to TRBJ2-7; checking the TCRdb D call of TRBD2 is not possible without DNA. The CDR3 spans 17 residues. Germline CDR1 and CDR2: MNHNY and SVGAGI (reference sequence). This CDR3 is CASSYSVTQRGYDEQYF.

The chain recombines TRBV19 with TRBJ2-2; with no DNA, the TCRdb D assignment of TRBD1 cannot be verified. The germline CDR1 and CDR2 sequences are LNHDA and SQIVND (reference sequence). The CDR3 consists of 13 residues. The CDR3 sequence is CASSNRGTGELFF.

The CDR3 region is CASSFPSRQGVQPQHF. The genes are TRBV6-6 and TRBJ1-5; TCRdb reports TRBD1, a call that lacks DNA to check it against. The CDR3 spans 16 residues. CDR1 and CDR2 from the germline V gene are MNHNY and SVGAGI (reference sequence).

The V call is TRBV19, the J call TRBJ2-1; TCRdb designates TRBD2, a call that cannot be tested without DNA. The CDR3 is 19 residues long. Per the germline V gene, CDR1 is LNHDA and CDR2 is SQIVND (reference sequence). This chain's CDR3 is CASSTHRTSGRAIYNEQFF.

The rearrangement uses TRBV4-1 and TRBJ2-7; TCRdb's D call of TRBD1 is untestable without DNA. CDR1 MGHRA and CDR2 YSYEKL come from the germline V gene. This CDR3 has 15 residues. The CDR3 loop is CASSHYRDRENEQYF.

The CDR3 loop reads CASSLEQTGNYEQYF. The chain links TRBV7-6 to TRBJ2-7; absent DNA, TCRdb's TRBD1 call cannot be checked. This CDR3 contains 15 residues. Looked up from germline, CDR1 is SGHVS and CDR2 is FNYEAQ.

The chain has TRBV12-3 or TRBV12-4 and TRBJ2-5; TCRdb's assignment of TRBD1 cannot be checked, as there is no DNA. The CDR3 runs to 16 residues. This CDR3 is CASSSINRDRAETQYF.

V is TRBV9 and J is TRBJ2-1; the D call from TCRdb, TRBD1, cannot be confirmed without DNA. The CDR3 sequence is 15 residues long. The V gene's germline CDR1 is SGDLS and CDR2 YYNGEE. CDR3 region: CASSPGGTPTNEQFF.

CDR3 sequence: CSAPSKGIRGYTF. This chain connects TRBV20-1 to TRBJ1-2; with no DNA, the TCRdb D assignment of TRBD1 cannot be verified. CDR1 and CDR2 from the germline V gene are DFQATT and SNEGSKA (reference sequence). This CDR3 is built from 13 residues.

The V call is TRBV28, the J call TRBJ2-4; TCRdb's D call of TRBD2 is untestable without DNA. Germline loops: CDR1 MDHEN, CDR2 SYDVKM. The CDR3 extends over 13 amino acids. The CDR3 spells CASTPERVDTQYF.

This chain uses TRBV6-1 with TRBJ2-1; TCRdb reports TRBD2, a call that lacks DNA to check it against. Germline values: CDR1 MNHNS, CDR2 SASEGT. The CDR3 length is 17 residues. The CDR3 here is CASRPRTSPSPVDEQFF.